These 30 T cell receptor beta chains originate from one sample sequenced in a study of Graves' ophthalmopathy and Graves' hyperthyroidism. The authors amplified TCR beta CDR3 regions from RNA transcripts. The first-round RT-PCR employed HTBI primers together with the Qiagen OneStep RT-PCR kit. A multiplex PCR was then performed as the second round. TCRdb reprocessed the multiplex PCR reads with MiXCR, giving one entry per CDR3 protein. The data contain roughly 230,000 distinct CDR3 sequences, roughly 21% of them singletons. Sequences were obtained from peripheral blood. The origin of the receptors is a woman aged 50 to 60 with Graves' ophthalmopathy.

This clonotype was counted many times. CDR3 sequence (DNA): TGTGCCAGCAGCGGCAGTACCCAAGAGACCCAGTACTTC. Protein: CASSGSTQETQYF. V gene TRBV11-3 combines with J gene TRBJ2-5; the D is unclear. The CDR3 sequence is 13 residues long. Germline loops: CDR1 SGHNT, CDR2 YENEEA. The ends were cut back, 5 bases at V and 1 base at J, with 8 bases in the middle.

This clonotype has a count of ten or more. This chain uses TRBV29-1 with TRBJ2-7; 8 positions match TRBD1. Germline CDR1 is SQVTM and CDR2 is ANQGSEA. This CDR3 spans 13 amino acids. The V segment lost 4 bases and the J segment 2 bases; nucleotides outside the gene matches: 4. The CDR3 sequence is CSVGTGLTYEQYF. CDR3 sequence (DNA): TGCAGCGTTGGGACAGGGTTAACCTACGAGCAGTACTTC.

The chain combines TRBV25-1 with TRBJ2-5; TRBD2 agrees at 9 bases. This CDR3 has 16 amino acids. Unmatched junction bases numbered 10, after V lost 3 bases and J lost 5 bases. Germline CDR1 is MGHDK and CDR2 is SYGVNS. The CDR3 coding sequence is TGTGCCAGCAGTGACTTCGGCGGGAGGGCCGGGGAGACCCAGTACTTC. Its protein is CASSDFGGRAGETQYF.

The sample holds many counts of this clonotype. The rearrangement links TRBV30 to TRBJ1-6; the D is unclear. V was clipped by 0 bases and J by 2 bases, with 5 bases between them. CDR1 is GTSNPN and CDR2 is SVGIG in the germline V gene (reference sequence). CDR3 length: 14 residues. In DNA, the CDR3 is TGTGCCTGGAGTGTGCTCGCCTATAATTCACCCCTCCACTTT. Translation: CAWSVLAYNSPLHF.

This clonotype was counted at least ten times. The chain has TRBV6-5 and TRBJ1-6; D gene ambiguous. Germline V gives CDR1 MNHEY, CDR2 SVGAGI. V lost 0 bases, J lost 10 bases, and 19 bases lay in between. This CDR3 is 17 amino acids long. CDR3: CASSYSIAAIISSPLHF. CDR3 DNA sequence: TGTGCCAGCAGTTACTCGATTGCAGCCATAATCTCCTCACCCCTCCACTTT.

V gene TRBV7-6 combines with J gene TRBJ1-1, with no clear D. Trimming pared 1 base from V and 2 bases from J, leaving 8 bases between. CDR3 length equals 14 residues. Germline lookup yields CDR1 SGHVS and CDR2 FNYEAQ. The CDR3 nucleotides read TGTGCCAGCAGCTTAGGGGGATTTAACACTGAAGCTTTCTTT. Translated, it gives CASSLGGFNTEAFF.

The chain links TRBV3-1 to TRBJ1-2; maybe TRBD1 (5 bases). The CDR3 has 11 amino acids. The V end was cut by 2 bases, the J end by 8 bases, with 6 bases between. Per germline, CDR1 LGHDT and CDR2 YNNKEL (reference sequence). Here the CDR3 DNA reads TGTGCCAGCAGCCAACCAGGGGGCTACACCTTC. Encoded protein: CASSQPGGYTF.

The genes are TRBV12-3 or TRBV12-4 and TRBJ1-1, with TRBD1 as a possible D gene (6 bases). The CDR3 is made up of 15 amino acids. V was clipped by 6 bases and J by 4 bases, with 18 bases between them. The CDR3 here is CASSTEWGAGTEAFF. As DNA, the CDR3 is TGTGCCAGCAGCACAGAGTGGGGGGCTGGCACTGAAGCTTTCTTT.

This clonotype was detected many times. This chain's CDR3 is CASSFGGTYEQYF. The CDR3 DNA follows: TGTGCCAGCAGTTTCGGGGGGACCTACGAGCAGTACTTC. This rearrangement joins TRBV12-3 or TRBV12-4 to TRBJ2-7; 7 bases map to TRBD2. This CDR3 spans 13 amino acids. The J segment lost 2 bases and the V segment lost 3 bases, leaving 1 base of the junction unmatched.

Many counts were recorded for this clonotype. V is TRBV12-3 or TRBV12-4 and J is TRBJ1-6, with D maybe TRBD1 (6 bases). V lost 2 bases and J 8 bases, leaving 10 bases between the germline ends. This CDR3 spans 14 amino acids. The CDR3, as DNA: TGTGCCAGCAGTTTACAGGGGTTGGATTCACCCCTCCACTTT. This gives the protein CASSLQGLDSPLHF.

The sample holds many counts of this clonotype. The chain combines TRBV20-1 with TRBJ1-1; 8 nucleotides agree with TRBD1. In germline, CDR1 is DFQATT, CDR2 SNEGSKA (reference sequence). The CDR3 loop spans 15 amino acids. The V and J ends lost 2 bases and 5 bases, in that order; junction bases with no gene match: 10. The CDR3 sequence is CSARTNQGAWTEAFF. CDR3 bases: TGCAGTGCTAGAACTAACCAGGGGGCTTGGACTGAAGCTTTCTTT.

As concerns this clonotype: Compared with germline, one end of the junction differs, possibly owing to a read error. This chain uses TRBV4-1 with TRBJ1-1; tentative D call: TRBD1 (5 bases). The CDR3 loop spans 15 amino acids. Germline V gene lookup returns CDR1 MGHRA and CDR2 YSYEKL. CDR3 bases: TGCGCCAGCAGCCAAGATGCTCTGGGGGTTACTGAAGCTTCCTTT. Protein: CASSQDALGVTEASF.

The table lists this clonotype with many counts. The junction and the germline gene differ at one end; a read error may be behind it. The chain employs TRBV6-1 and TRBJ1-5; D is uncertain. The CDR3 contains 15 residues. Germline assignment: CDR1 MNHNS and CDR2 SASEGT. CDR3 nucleotides: TGTGCCAGCATCGCGAGGACGGGAAGCAACCAGCCCCAGCATTTT. Its protein is CASIARTGSNQPQHF.

This clonotype was picked up many times. Given a much more abundant clone one base away, this may be a read error. V is TRBV11-1 and J is TRBJ2-4, with TRBD1 as a possible D gene (6 bases). Germline CDR1 is SGHAT and CDR2 is FQDESV (reference sequence). The CDR3 length is 20 residues. The V gene lost 5 bases and the J gene lost 0 bases, with 26 bases spanning the gap. As DNA, the CDR3 is TGTGCCAGCAGCCCCTCCCTAGGACAGAGGGCCGGAATAGCCAAAAACATTCAGTACTTC. It yields the protein CASSPSLGQRAGIAKNIQYF.

The rearrangement links TRBV12-3 or TRBV12-4 to TRBJ1-5; 7 nucleotides line up with TRBD1. The J segment lost 0 bases and the V segment lost 3 bases, leaving 14 bases of the junction unmatched. The CDR3 runs 19 residues. The CDR3 reads CASSFKPGQLRDSNQPQHF. DNA of the CDR3: TGTGCCAGCAGTTTCAAACCGGGACAGCTACGTGATAGCAATCAGCCCCAGCATTTT.

This chain joins TRBV28 and TRBJ1-2, with 7 bases lining up with TRBD1. Germline trimming cut 2 bases from V and 4 bases from J; bases unmatched to any gene: 4. This CDR3 has 14 amino acids. Germline CDR1 is MDHEN and CDR2 is SYDVKM. For the CDR3, the DNA is TGTGCCAGCAGTTTAGCGGGACAGCTCTATGGCTACACCTTC. It specifies CASSLAGQLYGYTF.

This clonotype was recorded at least ten times. The chain recombines TRBV7-6 with TRBJ1-1; unclear D gene. V lost 5 bases to trimming and J lost 3 bases, with 7 bases between them. Germline loops: CDR1 SGHVS, CDR2 FNYEAQ. This CDR3 has 12 amino acids. The CDR3 sequence: CASSPRYTEAFF. CDR3 coding DNA: TGTGCCAGCAGCCCAAGGTACACTGAAGCTTTCTTT.

Ten or more counts support this clonotype. The chain combines TRBV29-1 with TRBJ2-5; TRBD2 matches at 10 bases. Unmatched junction bases numbered 5, after V lost 7 bases and J lost 6 bases. The CDR3 runs to 12 residues. Germline V CDR1 and CDR2: SQVTM, ANQGSEA. The CDR3 sequence: CSALAGEKTQYF. DNA of the CDR3: TGCAGCGCTCTAGCGGGAGAAAAGACCCAGTACTTC. Together with reference TRBV29-1 and TRBJ2-5, the CDR3 gives the full variable domain: SAVISQKPSRDICQRGTSLTIQCQVDSQVTMMFWYRQQPGQSLTLIATANQGSEATYESGFVIDKFPISRPNLTFSTLTVSNMSPEDSSIYLCSALAGEKTQYFGPGTRLLVL.

The chain combines TRBV30 with TRBJ1-5, with D uncertain. The germline V gene has CDR1 GTSNPN and CDR2 SVGIG (reference sequence). The CDR3 totals 13 residues. V was shortened by 1 base and J by 5 bases, with 9 bases between the two germline ends. CDR3 residues: CAWSAALDQPQHF. The CDR3, as DNA: TGTGCCTGGAGTGCGGCGTTAGATCAGCCCCAGCATTTT. Complete variable domain (other parts from reference TRBV30 and TRBJ1-5): SQTIHQWPATLVQPVGSPLSLECTVEGTSNPNLYWYRQAAGRGLQLLFYSVGIGQISSEVPQNLSASRPQDRQFILSSKKLLLSDSGFYLCAWSAALDQPQHFGDGTRLSIL.

This sequence joins TRBV20-1 and TRBJ2-5; perhaps TRBD2 as D (5 bases). Between the trimmed V and J ends, which lost 6 bases and 1 base, there was a span of 9 bases. Germline loops: CDR1 DFQATT, CDR2 SNEGSKA (reference sequence). The length of the CDR3 is 12 residues. CDR3 sequence reads: CSAQLVQETQYF. CDR3 nucleotides: TGCAGTGCCCAACTAGTCCAAGAGACCCAGTACTTC.

This clonotype appeared a single time. The junction and the germline gene differ at one end; a read error may be behind it. The rearrangement joins TRBV2 to TRBJ1-1; D is undetermined. CDR3 length: 13 residues. Per the germline V gene, CDR1 is SNHLY and CDR2 is FYNNEI. The CDR3 coding sequence is TGTGCCAGCAGGGTTTGGATGAACACCGAAGCTTTCTTT. It specifies CASRVWMNTEAFF.

In this sample, this clonotype turned up many times. The CDR3 spells CASSPGETQYF. The CDR3 DNA is TGTGCCAGCAGCCCAGGAGAGACCCAGTACTTC. The V gene is TRBV18, the J gene TRBJ2-5, with no clear D. V was cut by 8 bases and J by 4 bases, with 8 bases left in between. The CDR3 has 11 residues. Germline-derived CDR1 and CDR2 are KGHSH and LQKENI.

This clonotype was picked up many times. The chain recombines TRBV6-5 with TRBJ1-2; the D is unclear. The germline gives CDR1 MNHEY, CDR2 SVGAGI. Trimming removed 9 bases from V and 4 bases from J, with 9 bases in between. The CDR3 runs 11 residues. The CDR3 DNA follows: TGTGCCAGATGCAGGATCTATGGCTACACCTTC. Residues: CARCRIYGYTF.

The rearrangement links TRBV6-1 to TRBJ2-5; 11 bases match TRBD2. Germline V lookup: CDR1 MNHNS, CDR2 SASEGT. J lost 3 bases, V lost 6 bases, and 3 bases had no gene match. This CDR3 contains 14 residues. CDR3 DNA: TGTGCCAGCAGAGAGGGACTAGCGGAAGAGACCCAGTACTTC. It translates to CASREGLAEETQYF.

This clonotype was observed many times. This rearrangement joins TRBV6-5 to TRBJ1-1; TRBD1 agrees at 7 bases. The CDR3 is made up of 15 amino acids. Germline V gives CDR1 MNHEY, CDR2 SVGAGI. The ends lost 2 bases at V and 0 bases at J; junction bases unmatched: 3. The DNA for the CDR3 is TGTGCCAGCAGTTACAACGGACAGGTGAACACTGAAGCTTTCTTT. Encoded protein: CASSYNGQVNTEAFF.

This clonotype was detected ten times or more. The chain carries TRBV28 and TRBJ2-2; D could derive from TRBD1 or TRBD2 (5 bases each). V was clipped by 5 bases and J by 7 bases, with 26 bases between them. The CDR3 loop spans 18 amino acids. CDR1 and CDR2 from the germline V gene are MDHEN and SYDVKM. CDR3 amino acids: CASSQHLAVPGANGELFF. The CDR3 DNA follows: TGTGCCAGCAGTCAGCACCTAGCTGTTCCCGGGGCCAACGGGGAGCTGTTTTTT. Full variable domain (outside the CDR3, taken from reference TRBV28 and TRBJ2-2): DVKVTQSSRYLVKRTGEKVFLECVQDMDHENMFWYRQDPGLGLRLIYFSYDVKMKEKGDIPEGYSVSREKKERFSLILESASTNQTSMYLCASSQHLAVPGANGELFFGEGSRLTVL.

There are many counts of this clonotype. The chain recombines TRBV12-3 or TRBV12-4 with TRBJ1-5; weak D call: TRBD1 (6 bases). CDR3 size: 13 residues. V was trimmed by 4 bases and J by 6 bases, leaving 10 bases between them. The CDR3: CASSYGQSQPQHF. The CDR3 region has the DNA TGTGCCAGCAGTTACGGACAGTCTCAGCCCCAGCATTTT.

This clonotype was detected ten times or more. The V and J genes are TRBV29-1 and TRBJ2-5, with 8 bases that match TRBD1. Germline lookup yields CDR1 SQVTM and CDR2 ANQGSEA. V lost 6 bases, J lost 4 bases, and 1 base stayed unmatched. This CDR3 has 11 amino acids. For the CDR3, the DNA is TGCAGCGTGACAGGGGCAGAGACCCAGTACTTC. It is translated as CSVTGAETQYF.

The chain has TRBV6-1 and TRBJ1-6; the D is unclear. The germline V gene encodes CDR1 MNHNS and CDR2 SASEGT. CDR3 length: 15 amino acids. V dropped 5 bases and J dropped 3 bases, with 11 bases sitting between them. The CDR3: CASSPGPDYNSPLHF. The CDR3 bases are TGTGCCAGCAGTCCTGGACCGGACTATAATTCACCCCTCCACTTT.

This sequence joins TRBV29-1 and TRBJ2-6; possible D gene TRBD1, 5 bases. The V gene lost 7 bases and the J gene lost 0 bases, with 10 bases spanning the gap. The germline CDR1 and CDR2 sequences are SQVTM and ANQGSEA. The length of the CDR3 is 14 residues. This chain's CDR3 is CSARGGSGANVLTF. The CDR3 DNA sequence: TGCAGCGCTAGGGGTGGCTCTGGGGCCAACGTCCTGACTTTC.